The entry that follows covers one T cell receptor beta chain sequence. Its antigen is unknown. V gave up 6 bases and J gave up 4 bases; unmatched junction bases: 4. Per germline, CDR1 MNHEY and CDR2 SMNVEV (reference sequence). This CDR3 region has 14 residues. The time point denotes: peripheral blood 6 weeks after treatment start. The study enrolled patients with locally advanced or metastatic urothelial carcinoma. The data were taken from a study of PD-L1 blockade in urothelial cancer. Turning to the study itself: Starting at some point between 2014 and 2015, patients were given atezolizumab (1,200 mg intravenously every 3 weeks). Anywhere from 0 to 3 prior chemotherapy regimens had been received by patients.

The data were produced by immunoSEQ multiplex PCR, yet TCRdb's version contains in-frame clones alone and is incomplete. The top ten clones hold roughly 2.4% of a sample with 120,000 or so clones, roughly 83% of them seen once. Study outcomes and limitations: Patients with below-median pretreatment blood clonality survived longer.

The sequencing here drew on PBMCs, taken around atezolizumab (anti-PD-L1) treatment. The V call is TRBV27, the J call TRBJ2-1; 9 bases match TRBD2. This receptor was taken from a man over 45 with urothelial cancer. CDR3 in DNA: TGTGCCAGCAGGGGGACTAGCATGTACAATGAGCAGTTCTTC. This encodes CASRGTSMYNEQFF.